Listed below are T cell receptor beta chains from one sample, sequenced in a study of CD8+ T cells in alopecia areata. Assay: immunoSEQ multiplex PCR; the TCRdb copy retains only in-frame clones and omits some. Here the sample spans approximately 210,000 clones, over 60% being singletons. The material sequenced was CD4+ T cells sorted from blood, taken at week 4, from a patient treated with tofacitinib. These receptors were collected from a human donor with alopecia areata. CDR3s include the opening cysteine and the closing phenylalanine or tryptophan. D genes are given only for firm matches. Part of the rows lack a size; the others show once, few, many or a class for expanded clones.

j_call,d_call,clone_size,v_call,cdr3_nt,cdr3_aa
TRBJ2-3,.,.,TRBV4-3,TGCGCCAGCAGCCCCACCTTGGCAGATACGCAGTATTTT,CASSPTLADTQYF
TRBJ1-2,.,.,TRBV15,TGTGCCACCAGCAGAGTCCAGGGTCCCCTGTCCTCTAACTATGGCTACACCTTC,CATSRVQGPLSSNYGYTF
TRBJ2-7,TRBD1,.,TRBV29-1,TGCAGCGTTGTACAGGGGTGGGAGCAGTACTTC,CSVVQGWEQYF
TRBJ1-1,.,.,TRBV27,TGTGCCAGCAGACATCAGGGGAGCACTGAAGCTTTCTTT,CASRHQGSTEAFF
TRBJ2-3,TRBD1,.,TRBV10-3,TGTGCCATCAGTGTTAACAGGGGATCTAGCACAGATACGCAGTATTTT,CAISVNRGSSTDTQYF
TRBJ1-5,.,.,TRBV7-2,TGTGCCAGCAGCTCCCAACATGGTCAGCCCCAGCATTTT,CASSSQHGQPQHF
TRBJ1-1,.,few,TRBV29-1,TGCAGCGTTGAATTGGGGCCGGACACTGAAGCTTTCTTT,CSVELGPDTEAFF
TRBJ2-2,.,few,TRBV30,TGTGCCTGGAGCCTGGGTTTGAACACCGGGGAGCTGTTTTTT,CAWSLGLNTGELFF
TRBJ1-6,.,.,TRBV14,TGTGCCAGCAGCCTTAGGATGGATTCACCCCTCCACTTT,CASSLRMDSPLHF
TRBJ2-3,.,.,TRBV2,TGTGCCAGCCATACAGGCACAGATACGCAGTATTTT,CASHTGTDTQYF
TRBJ2-5,.,few,TRBV29-1,TGCAGCGCCCGTCTATCCCTACAAGAGACCCAGTACTTC,CSARLSLQETQYF
TRBJ2-5,.,.,TRBV25-1,TGTGCCAGTGGCCCGGCAGGGGAAGAGACCCAGTACTTC,CASGPAGEETQYF
TRBJ2-5,.,.,TRBV6-5,TGTGCCAGCAGTCGGACTTCGGGACCGCCGCCCCAGTACTTC,CASSRTSGPPPQYF
TRBJ2-7,TRBD1,.,TRBV29-1,TGCAGCGTTCACTGTCGACAGGGCTACGAGCAGTACTTC,CSVHCRQGYEQYF
TRBJ2-1,.,.,TRBV4-3,TGCGCCAGCAGCCAGCCCCACAGGGACAATGAGCAGTTCTTC,CASSQPHRDNEQFF